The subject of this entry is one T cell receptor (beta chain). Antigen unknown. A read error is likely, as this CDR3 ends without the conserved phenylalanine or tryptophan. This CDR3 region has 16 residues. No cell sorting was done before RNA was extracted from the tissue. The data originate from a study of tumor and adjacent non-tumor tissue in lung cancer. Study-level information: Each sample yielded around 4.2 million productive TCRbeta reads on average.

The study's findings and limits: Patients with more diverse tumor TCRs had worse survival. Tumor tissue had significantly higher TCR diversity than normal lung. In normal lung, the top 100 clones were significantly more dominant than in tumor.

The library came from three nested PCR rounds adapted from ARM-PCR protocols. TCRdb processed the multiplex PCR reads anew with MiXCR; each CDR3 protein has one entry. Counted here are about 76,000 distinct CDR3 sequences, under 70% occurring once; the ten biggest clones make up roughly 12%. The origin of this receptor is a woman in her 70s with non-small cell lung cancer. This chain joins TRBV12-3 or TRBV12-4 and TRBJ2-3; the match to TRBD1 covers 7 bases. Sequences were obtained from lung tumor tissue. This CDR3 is CASSKSGTDYTDTQYY. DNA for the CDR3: TGTGCAAGCAGTAAATCCGGGACAGACTACACAGATACGCAGTATTAT.